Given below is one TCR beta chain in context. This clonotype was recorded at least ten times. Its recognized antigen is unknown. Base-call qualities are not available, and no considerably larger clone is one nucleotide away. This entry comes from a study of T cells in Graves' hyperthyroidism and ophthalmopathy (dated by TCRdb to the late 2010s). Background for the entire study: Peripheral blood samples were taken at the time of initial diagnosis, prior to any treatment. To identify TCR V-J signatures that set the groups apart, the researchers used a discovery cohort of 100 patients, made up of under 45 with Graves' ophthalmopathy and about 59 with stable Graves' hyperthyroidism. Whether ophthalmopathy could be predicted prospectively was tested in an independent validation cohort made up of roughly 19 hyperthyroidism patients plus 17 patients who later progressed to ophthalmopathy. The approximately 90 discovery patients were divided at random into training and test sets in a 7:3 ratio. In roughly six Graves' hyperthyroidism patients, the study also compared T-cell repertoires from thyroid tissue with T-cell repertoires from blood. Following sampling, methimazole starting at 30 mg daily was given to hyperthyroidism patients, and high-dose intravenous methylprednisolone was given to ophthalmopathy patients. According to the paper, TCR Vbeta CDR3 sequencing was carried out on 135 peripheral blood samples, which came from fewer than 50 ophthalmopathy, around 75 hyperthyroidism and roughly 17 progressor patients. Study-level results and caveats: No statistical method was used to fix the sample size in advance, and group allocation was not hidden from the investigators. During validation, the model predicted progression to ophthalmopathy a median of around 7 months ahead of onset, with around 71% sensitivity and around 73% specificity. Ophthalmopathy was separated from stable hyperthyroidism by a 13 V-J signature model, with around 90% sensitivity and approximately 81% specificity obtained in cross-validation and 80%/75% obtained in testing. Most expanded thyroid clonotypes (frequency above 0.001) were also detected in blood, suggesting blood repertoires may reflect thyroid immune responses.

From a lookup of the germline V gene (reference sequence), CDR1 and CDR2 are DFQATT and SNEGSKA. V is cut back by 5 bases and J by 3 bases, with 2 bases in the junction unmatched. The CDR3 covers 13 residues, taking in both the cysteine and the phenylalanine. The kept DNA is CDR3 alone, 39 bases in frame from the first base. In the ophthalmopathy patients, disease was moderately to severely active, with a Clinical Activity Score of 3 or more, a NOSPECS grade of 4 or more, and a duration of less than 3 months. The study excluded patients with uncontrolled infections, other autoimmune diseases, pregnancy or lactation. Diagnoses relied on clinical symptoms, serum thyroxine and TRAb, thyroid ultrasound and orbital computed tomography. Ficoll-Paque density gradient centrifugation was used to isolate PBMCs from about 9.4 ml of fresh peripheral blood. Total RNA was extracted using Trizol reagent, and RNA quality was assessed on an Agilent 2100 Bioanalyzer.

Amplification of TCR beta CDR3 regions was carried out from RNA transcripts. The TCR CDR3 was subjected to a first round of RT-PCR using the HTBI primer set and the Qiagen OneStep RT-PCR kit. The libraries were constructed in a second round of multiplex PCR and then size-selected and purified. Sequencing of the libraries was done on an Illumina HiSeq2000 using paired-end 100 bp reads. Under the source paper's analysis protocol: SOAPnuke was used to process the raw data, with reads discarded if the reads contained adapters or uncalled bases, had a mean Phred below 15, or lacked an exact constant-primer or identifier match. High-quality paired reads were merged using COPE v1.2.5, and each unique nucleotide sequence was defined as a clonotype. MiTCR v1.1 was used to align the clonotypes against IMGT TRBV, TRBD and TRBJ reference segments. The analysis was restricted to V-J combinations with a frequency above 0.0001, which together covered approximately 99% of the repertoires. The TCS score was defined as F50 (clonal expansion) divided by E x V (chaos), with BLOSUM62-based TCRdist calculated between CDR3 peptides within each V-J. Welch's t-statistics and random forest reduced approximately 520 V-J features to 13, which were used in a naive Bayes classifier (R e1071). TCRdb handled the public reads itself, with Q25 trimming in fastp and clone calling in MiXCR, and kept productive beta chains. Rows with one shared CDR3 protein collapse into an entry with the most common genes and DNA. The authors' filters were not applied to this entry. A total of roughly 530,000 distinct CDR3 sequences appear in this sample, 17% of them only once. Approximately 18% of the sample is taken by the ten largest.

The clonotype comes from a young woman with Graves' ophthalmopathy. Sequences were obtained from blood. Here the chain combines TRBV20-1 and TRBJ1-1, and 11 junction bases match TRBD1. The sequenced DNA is TGCAGTGCTCCGGGACAGGGGGACACTGAAGCTTTCTTT. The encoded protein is CSAPGQGDTEAFF.